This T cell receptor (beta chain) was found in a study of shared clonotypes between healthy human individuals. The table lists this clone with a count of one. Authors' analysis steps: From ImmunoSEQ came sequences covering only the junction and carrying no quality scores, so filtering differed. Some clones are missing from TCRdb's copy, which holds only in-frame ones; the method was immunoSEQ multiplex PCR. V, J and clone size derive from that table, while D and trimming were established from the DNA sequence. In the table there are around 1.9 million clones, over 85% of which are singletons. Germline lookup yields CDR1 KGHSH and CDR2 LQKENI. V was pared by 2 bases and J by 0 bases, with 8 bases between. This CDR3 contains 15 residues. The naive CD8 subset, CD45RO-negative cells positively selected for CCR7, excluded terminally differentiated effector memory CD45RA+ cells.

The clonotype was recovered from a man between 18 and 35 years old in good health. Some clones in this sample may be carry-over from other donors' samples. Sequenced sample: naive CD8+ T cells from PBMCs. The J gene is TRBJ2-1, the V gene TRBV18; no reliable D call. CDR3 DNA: TGTGCCAGCTCACCATTCAAGAGCTCCTACAATGAGCAGTTCTTC. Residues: CASSPFKSSYNEQFF.